The 31 T cell receptor beta chains presented below share a single source sample, sequenced in a study of blood T cell repertoires in COVID-19. Data came from immunoSEQ multiplex PCR; TCRdb stores just in-frame clones and leaves some out. The sample records tens of thousands of clones, roughly 85% being singletons. The source material was peripheral blood. These receptors were taken from a human donor in a cohort sampled during active COVID-19.

The DNA of the CDR3 is TGTGCCAGCGTCCCGGCGGGCGCCTCTGGAAACACCATATATTTT. Its protein is CASVPAGASGNTIYF. This chain uses TRBV28 with TRBJ1-3; the D is unclear. Trimming left V 8 bases short and J 0 bases short, with 14 bases between. CDR3 length equals 15 residues. Germline loops: CDR1 MDHEN, CDR2 SYDVKM.

This clone was counted a few times. This sequence joins TRBV7-3 and TRBJ2-1; 13 positions match TRBD2. This CDR3 is 15 amino acids long. Germline trimming cut 4 bases from V and 6 bases from J; bases unmatched to any gene: 3. The germline CDR1 and CDR2 sequences are SGHTA and FQGTGA. Here the CDR3 DNA reads TGTGCCAGCAGCTGGACTAGCGGGAGTCTCAATGAGCAGTTCTTC. This translates into CASSWTSGSLNEQFF.

The V and J genes are TRBV7-9 and TRBJ2-1, with 7 positions matching TRBD1. J lost 5 bases, V lost 2 bases, and 6 bases had no gene match. The CDR3 contains 15 residues. CDR1 is SEHNR, CDR2 FQNEAQ, per germline (reference sequence). The DNA for the CDR3 is TGTGCCAGCAGCTTATGGTCAGGGACAGACAATGAGCAGTTCTTC. Its protein is CASSLWSGTDNEQFF.

This sequence joins TRBV10-3 and TRBJ1-5; the match to TRBD1 covers 9 bases. The V segment lost 4 bases and the J segment 6 bases; nucleotides outside the gene matches: 4. CDR1 ENHRY and CDR2 SYGVKD come from the germline V gene. The CDR3 has 14 amino acids. For the CDR3, the DNA is TGTGCCATCAGTGCCACAGGGGGCGGTCAGCCCCAGCATTTT. This codes for CAISATGGGQPQHF.

The chain has TRBV7-3 and TRBJ2-1, with D perhaps matching TRBD1 (6 bases). The CDR3 covers 14 residues. V was shortened by 5 bases and J by 2 bases, with 10 bases between the two germline ends. The germline CDR1 and CDR2 sequences are SGHTA and FQGTGA. CDR3 loop: CASSPDRPYNEQFF. The CDR3 DNA sequence: TGTGCCAGCAGCCCAGACAGGCCCTACAATGAGCAGTTCTTC.

This sequence joins TRBV6-2 or TRBV6-3 and TRBJ2-7; D is ambiguous. Looked up from germline, CDR1 is MNHEY and CDR2 is SVGEGT. V was clipped by 5 bases and J by 3 bases, with 2 bases between them. The length of the CDR3 is 10 residues. CDR3 protein: CASSHYEQYF. The CDR3 coding sequence is TGTGCCAGCAGTCACTACGAGCAGTACTTC.

This sequence joins TRBV6-4 and TRBJ2-3, with D hard to call. The ends were cut back, 4 bases at V and 4 bases at J, with 9 bases in the middle. Germline loops: CDR1 MRHNA, CDR2 SNTAGT. The CDR3 has 13 residues. Here the CDR3 reads CASSALSADTQYF. The CDR3 nucleotides read TGTGCCAGCAGTGCCTTGTCGGCAGATACGCAGTATTTT.

The CDR3 loop reads CASSQDRLVTDTQYF. The CDR3 nucleotides read TGTGCCAGCAGCCAAGATCGCCTAGTCACAGATACGCAGTATTTT. The J gene is TRBJ2-3, the V gene TRBV3-1 (or the pseudogene TRBV3-2); the D is unclear. In germline, CDR1 is LGHDT, CDR2 YNNKEL (reference sequence). This CDR3 comprises 15 residues. V was clipped by 0 bases and J by 2 bases, with 9 bases between them.

The V and J genes are TRBV7-3 and TRBJ2-1; tentatively, D is TRBD1 (6 bases). Germline loops: CDR1 SGHTA, CDR2 FQGTGA. V lost 6 bases and J 7 bases, leaving 16 bases between the germline ends. The CDR3 runs to 14 residues. The CDR3 DNA follows: TGTGCCAGCAGTCCTACCGGGACACAAAATGAGCAGTTCTTC. This codes for CASSPTGTQNEQFF.

The rearrangement joins TRBV5-6 to TRBJ2-7; 8 bases line up with TRBD1. Germline values: CDR1 SGHDT, CDR2 YYEEEE. Trimming cost V 6 bases and J 3 bases; bases outside gene matches: 8. The CDR3 runs 14 residues. CDR3 nucleotides: TGTGCCAGCAACCTATGGACAGGGAACTACGAGCAGTACTTC. Protein product: CASNLWTGNYEQYF.

The V gene is TRBV5-1, the J gene TRBJ2-3; tentative D call: TRBD1 (6 bases). Germline V CDR1 and CDR2: SGHRS, YFSETQ. V was pared by 0 bases and J by 3 bases, with 14 bases between. The CDR3 covers 16 residues. The DNA of the CDR3 is TGCGCCAGCAGCTTGGTTCTCGGCAGGGGAACAGATACGCAGTATTTT. Its translation: CASSLVLGRGTDTQYF. Looking up the rest from reference TRBV5-1 and TRBJ2-3 gives the full variable domain: KAGVTQTPRYLIKTRGQQVTLSCSPISGHRSVSWYQQTPGQGLQFLFEYFSETQRNKGNFPGRFSGRQFSNSRSEMNVSTLELGDSALYLCASSLVLGRGTDTQYFGPGTRLTVL.

The gene calls are TRBV3-1 (or the pseudogene TRBV3-2) and TRBJ2-3, with D possibly TRBD1 on 8 matching bases. V lost 1 base and J 11 bases, leaving 37 bases between the germline ends. Germline values: CDR1 LGHDT, CDR2 YNNKEL (reference sequence). The CDR3 is 21 residues long. The DNA for the CDR3 is TGTGCCAGCAGCCAAGCTTCCCAAATTCGACAGGGGCCACTAGCGCCCCGTGGGCAGTATTTT. Amino acids: CASSQASQIRQGPLAPRGQYF.

CDR3 DNA: TGTGCCAGCAGTGAACTTTATCTTGGAGATTCACCCCTCCACTTT. It specifies CASSELYLGDSPLHF. The rearrangement joins TRBV6-1 to TRBJ1-6; no clear D gene. This CDR3 comprises 15 residues. Trimming took off 2 bases at V and 8 bases at J, with 13 bases between the two ends. CDR1 is MNHNS, CDR2 SASEGT, per germline.

The V call is TRBV10-3, the J call TRBJ2-7, with TRBD1 matching 9 bases. V dropped 2 bases and J dropped 3; count of bases not matched to a gene: 5. This CDR3 is 15 amino acids long. Germline V lookup: CDR1 ENHRY, CDR2 SYGVKD. CDR3 region: CAISEPDRGGYEQYF. CDR3 bases: TGTGCCATCAGTGAGCCAGACAGGGGGGGCTACGAGCAGTACTTC.

The chain has TRBV9 and TRBJ2-6; a possible D gene is TRBD1 (7 bases). The ends were cut back, 4 bases at V and 3 bases at J, with 11 bases in the middle. Germline CDR1 and CDR2: SGDLS and YYNGEE. The CDR3 runs 15 residues. CDR3 sequence: CASSPGGHGANVLTF. In DNA form, the CDR3 reads TGTGCCAGCAGCCCAGGGGGGCATGGGGCCAACGTCCTGACTTTC.

This clone has only one observation. This chain uses TRBV3-1 (or the pseudogene TRBV3-2) with TRBJ2-7; 10 nucleotides match TRBD1. From germline, CDR1 is LGHDT and CDR2 YNNKEL (reference sequence). V dropped 1 base and J dropped 4; count of bases not matched to a gene: 7. The CDR3 length is 16 residues. CDR3 sequence: CASSQGGGQGSYEQYF. The CDR3 DNA sequence: TGTGCCAGCAGCCAAGGGGGGGGACAGGGGAGTTACGAGCAGTACTTC.

The chain recombines TRBV9 with TRBJ2-1; TRBD2 is a possible D gene (6 bases). This CDR3 region has 12 residues. Between the trimmed V and J ends, which lost 2 bases and 8 bases, there was a span of 8 bases. Germline V CDR1 and CDR2: SGDLS, YYNGEE. CDR3 amino acids: CASSVEGYEQFF. The CDR3 nucleotides read TGTGCCAGCAGCGTGGAGGGGTATGAGCAGTTCTTC.

The rearrangement joins TRBV29-1 to TRBJ2-4; unclear D gene. The CDR3 length is 14 residues. CDR1 is SQVTM, CDR2 ANQGSEA, per germline. V was shortened by 2 bases and J by 0 bases, with 8 bases between the two germline ends. The CDR3 DNA follows: TGCAGCGTTGAATACAGAGTAGCCAAAAACATTCAGTACTTC. Translating gives CSVEYRVAKNIQYF.

This sequence joins TRBV27 and TRBJ2-7; possibly TRBD2 for D (5 bases). This CDR3 comprises 15 residues. The ends were cut back, 3 bases at V and 3 bases at J, with 15 bases in the middle. CDR1 and CDR2 from the germline V gene are MNHEY and SMNVEV (reference sequence). The CDR3: CASSLSGPARYEQYF. The CDR3 DNA reads TGTGCCAGCAGTTTGAGCGGACCAGCACGCTACGAGCAGTACTTC.

The chain links TRBV30 to TRBJ2-7; a possible D gene is TRBD2 (5 bases). Trimming took 0 bases from V and 2 from J, leaving 11 bases between them. The CDR3 sequence is 14 residues long. From germline, CDR1 is GTSNPN and CDR2 SVGIG (reference sequence). Here the CDR3 reads CAWSVAAAAYEQYF. CDR3 bases: TGTGCCTGGAGTGTAGCGGCAGCGGCCTACGAGCAGTACTTC.

The genes are TRBV6-5 and TRBJ1-2; possibly TRBD1 for D (6 bases). With 7 bases removed from V and 8 bases from J, the gap between germline ends came to 20 bases. Germline CDR1 reads MNHEY; CDR2 reads SVGAGI. This CDR3 spans 14 amino acids. CDR3 in DNA: TGTGCCAGCACCCAGGGGTCCCTAGGGTGGGGCTACACCTTC. Translated: CASTQGSLGWGYTF.

The chain is built from TRBV7-9 and TRBJ2-5, with 7 bases that match TRBD1. Per germline, CDR1 SEHNR and CDR2 FQNEAQ (reference sequence). The CDR3 consists of 17 residues. Trimming at V came to 5 bases and at J to 3 bases, leaving 15 bases not matched to a gene. The CDR3 DNA is TGTGCCAGCAGCCCACGAGGTGGGACAGTGAAAAAAGAGACCCAGTACTTC. The encoded protein is CASSPRGGTVKKETQYF.

The gene calls are TRBV28 and TRBJ1-1, with 7 bases identical to TRBD1. V gave up 6 bases and J gave up 4 bases; unmatched junction bases: 11. The CDR3 contains 15 residues. Germline V gene lookup returns CDR1 MDHEN and CDR2 SYDVKM. The CDR3 DNA reads as TGTGCCAGCAGCCCGTACAGGGGTTGGAGCACTGAAGCTTTCTTT. This codes for CASSPYRGWSTEAFF.

This rearrangement joins TRBV19 to TRBJ1-5, with D possibly TRBD1 on 6 matching bases. The germline V and J ends were trimmed by 5 bases and 7 bases, with 12 bases remaining between them. This CDR3 comprises 13 residues. In germline, CDR1 is LNHDA, CDR2 SQIVND (reference sequence). DNA for the CDR3: TGTGCCAGTAGTTTGGGGGCGCGGCAGCCCCAGCATTTT. Protein: CASSLGARQPQHF.

This clone was observed a handful of times. V is TRBV18 and J is TRBJ1-1, with D maybe TRBD1 (6 bases). The CDR3 has 14 amino acids. V lost 4 bases, J lost 1 base, and 10 bases lay in between. The germline CDR1 and CDR2 sequences are KGHSH and LQKENI. The CDR3 protein is CASSQAGENTEAFF. In DNA form, the CDR3 reads TGTGCCAGCTCACAGGCAGGGGAGAACACTGAAGCTTTCTTT.

The rearrangement uses TRBV19 and TRBJ2-1; TRBD2 aligns across 10 bases. Per germline, CDR1 LNHDA and CDR2 SQIVND (reference sequence). The CDR3 is made up of 20 amino acids. Losses at the gene ends were 3 bases for V and 3 bases for J; bases not matched to a gene: 17. CDR3 residues: CASSMLFRTRRTSGYNEQFF. CDR3 DNA sequence: TGTGCCAGTAGTATGCTATTCAGGACAAGAAGGACTAGCGGCTACAATGAGCAGTTCTTC.

A few counts support this clone. The CDR3 coding sequence is TGTGCCAGCACCATGGGACAGGGCAGCTACGAGCAGTACTTC. Its translation: CASTMGQGSYEQYF. The chain links TRBV28 to TRBJ2-7, with TRBD1 matching 9 bases. The CDR3 is made up of 14 amino acids. V trimming: 7 bases; J trimming: 3 bases; junction bases outside the gene matches: 7. CDR1 and CDR2 (germline): MDHEN, SYDVKM.

This sequence joins TRBV5-4 and TRBJ2-7; 8 nucleotides agree with TRBD2. Germline CDR1 is SGHNT and CDR2 is YYREEE (reference sequence). CDR3 length: 14 residues. The J segment lost 4 bases and the V segment lost 4 bases, leaving 7 bases of the junction unmatched. As DNA, the CDR3 is TGTGCCAGCAGCCTGGGACTAGGCACTTACGAGCAGTACTTC. Encoded protein: CASSLGLGTYEQYF.

The V and J genes are TRBV10-3 and TRBJ1-3; tentatively, D is TRBD1 (6 bases). The CDR3 loop spans 14 amino acids. Germline V gives CDR1 ENHRY, CDR2 SYGVKD. V was shortened by 11 bases and J by 0 bases, with 14 bases between the two germline ends. CDR3 residues: CAASGALSGNTIYF. In nucleotides, the CDR3 is TGTGCCGCCTCAGGGGCGCTCTCTGGAAACACCATATATTTT.

There are a few counts of this clone. The chain joins TRBV28 to TRBJ1-2, with D possibly TRBD1 on 5 matching bases. Between the trimmed V and J ends, which lost 5 bases and 4 bases, there was a span of 14 bases. Germline loops: CDR1 MDHEN, CDR2 SYDVKM. The CDR3 covers 14 residues. CDR3 residues: CASSIPTDFYGYTF. The CDR3, as DNA: TGTGCCAGCAGTATCCCGACAGATTTCTATGGCTACACCTTC.

V usage is TRBV5-1 and J usage is TRBJ1-6; perhaps TRBD1 as D (5 bases). V dropped 0 bases and J dropped 5 bases, with 9 bases sitting between them. Germline CDR1 is SGHRS and CDR2 is YFSETQ. This CDR3 region has 15 residues. The DNA for the CDR3 is TGCGCCAGCAGCTTGGACAGGTTTAATAATTCACCCCTCCACTTT. Its protein product is CASSLDRFNNSPLHF. Full variable domain (missing parts from reference TRBV5-1 and TRBJ1-6): KAGVTQTPRYLIKTRGQQVTLSCSPISGHRSVSWYQQTPGQGLQFLFEYFSETQRNKGNFPGRFSGRQFSNSRSEMNVSTLELGDSALYLCASSLDRFNNSPLHFGNGTRLTVT.